A selection of T cell receptor beta chains follows, all from one sample in a study of monozygotic twins with inflammatory bowel disease. TCRdb processed the 5' RACE reads again and assigns one entry to each CDR3 protein, with no DNA. Listed are approximately 420,000 distinct CDR3 sequences; under 3% falls within the top ten. What was sequenced was blood. The receptor source for this set is a human donor with ulcerative colitis or Crohn's disease, or a healthy co-twin of an affected twin (not recorded which). Both conserved end residues are part of each CDR3. Each record gives: CDR3 protein, V gene, J gene.

cdr3_aa: CASSWDGYDPGYTF
v_call: TRBV5-1
j_call: TRBJ1-2

cdr3_aa: CASSSLGGENSPLHF
v_call: TRBV6-5
j_call: TRBJ1-6

cdr3_aa: CASSDRSGETQYF
v_call: TRBV5-4
j_call: TRBJ2-5

cdr3_aa: CASSLASVNYGYTF
v_call: TRBV12-3/TRBV12-4
j_call: TRBJ1-2

cdr3_aa: CSVEGGDTQYF
v_call: TRBV29-1
j_call: TRBJ2-3

cdr3_aa: CASSQDALGPGELFF
v_call: TRBV4-3
j_call: TRBJ2-2

cdr3_aa: CASSLSGQGDQPQHF
v_call: TRBV4-3
j_call: TRBJ1-5

cdr3_aa: CASSDRSRGNTIYF
v_call: TRBV6-2/TRBV6-3
j_call: TRBJ1-3

cdr3_aa: CASSTPGLAVYNEQFF
v_call: TRBV12-3/TRBV12-4
j_call: TRBJ2-1

cdr3_aa: CASSRGGTGEDGYTF
v_call: TRBV5-1
j_call: TRBJ1-2

cdr3_aa: CSARGSSYEQYF
v_call: TRBV20-1
j_call: TRBJ2-7

cdr3_aa: CASSSQPSGELFF
v_call: TRBV7-9
j_call: TRBJ2-2

cdr3_aa: CATSEGNGYTF
v_call: TRBV15
j_call: TRBJ1-2

cdr3_aa: CSVEDPRGPLGQFF
v_call: TRBV29-1
j_call: TRBJ2-1

cdr3_aa: CASDDYQGGQEQFF
v_call: TRBV7-9
j_call: TRBJ2-1

cdr3_aa: CASSLGLVDEQFF
v_call: TRBV3-1
j_call: TRBJ2-1

cdr3_aa: CASSWGPISYEQYF
v_call: TRBV5-6
j_call: TRBJ2-7

cdr3_aa: CASSLASFVGGIRAQYF
v_call: TRBV7-9
j_call: TRBJ2-5

cdr3_aa: CASSPSPPGILNRNQPQHF
v_call: TRBV12-3/TRBV12-4
j_call: TRBJ1-5

cdr3_aa: CASSYSTTGPLHEQYF
v_call: TRBV6-2/TRBV6-3
j_call: TRBJ2-7

cdr3_aa: CASSLGVDSATNEKLFF
v_call: TRBV5-1
j_call: TRBJ1-4

cdr3_aa: CASGESNQPQHF
v_call: TRBV19
j_call: TRBJ1-5

cdr3_aa: CASSLMGQGVRYNSPLHF
v_call: TRBV7-8
j_call: TRBJ1-6

cdr3_aa: CASSRTGNQPQHF
v_call: TRBV6-5
j_call: TRBJ1-5

cdr3_aa: CSARPSMRLEQFF
v_call: TRBV20-1
j_call: TRBJ2-1

cdr3_aa: CSVNRGPNEQFF
v_call: TRBV29-1
j_call: TRBJ2-1

cdr3_aa: CASSSPGHNANTGELFF
v_call: TRBV7-9
j_call: TRBJ2-2

cdr3_aa: CASSLGVEHNEQFF
v_call: TRBV7-2
j_call: TRBJ2-1

cdr3_aa: CASSVKGVNSPLHF
v_call: TRBV9
j_call: TRBJ1-6

cdr3_aa: CSVEEGRGGLNTEAFF
v_call: TRBV29-1
j_call: TRBJ1-1

cdr3_aa: CASSQVRVGSNQPQHF
v_call: TRBV3-1
j_call: TRBJ1-5

cdr3_aa: CASSHLKAQGAPRAGYTF
v_call: TRBV27
j_call: TRBJ1-2

cdr3_aa: CASSFLRGDEQYF
v_call: TRBV7-2
j_call: TRBJ2-7

cdr3_aa: CSATKEQGYQPQHF
v_call: TRBV20-1
j_call: TRBJ1-5

cdr3_aa: CSVVEQGFQETQYF
v_call: TRBV29-1
j_call: TRBJ2-5

cdr3_aa: CASSPEQGAADIQYF
v_call: TRBV7-2
j_call: TRBJ2-4

cdr3_aa: CATGRDRRETQYF
v_call: TRBV15
j_call: TRBJ2-5

cdr3_aa: CASRKEETQYF
v_call: TRBV5-4
j_call: TRBJ2-5

cdr3_aa: CASSFTTSRDTQYF
v_call: TRBV11-2
j_call: TRBJ2-3

cdr3_aa: CASSSLAGGPVYEQYF
v_call: TRBV7-9
j_call: TRBJ2-7

cdr3_aa: CSARDSGKGGYEQYF
v_call: TRBV20-1
j_call: TRBJ2-7

cdr3_aa: CSANFQETVYGYTF
v_call: TRBV20-1
j_call: TRBJ1-2

cdr3_aa: CSVGRTGGHEQYF
v_call: TRBV29-1
j_call: TRBJ2-7

cdr3_aa: CSAREGQPTIYEQYF
v_call: TRBV20-1
j_call: TRBJ2-7

cdr3_aa: CASHVGRVWTEAFF
v_call: TRBV5-1
j_call: TRBJ1-1

cdr3_aa: CASRALMNTEAFF
v_call: TRBV6-2/TRBV6-3
j_call: TRBJ1-1

cdr3_aa: CASSPRGSGTGGNEQYF
v_call: TRBV18
j_call: TRBJ2-7

cdr3_aa: CASSQTRNTIYF
v_call: TRBV7-2
j_call: TRBJ1-3

cdr3_aa: CATSRQGNQPQHF
v_call: TRBV24-1
j_call: TRBJ1-5

cdr3_aa: CASSLELAGVDEQFF
v_call: TRBV7-3
j_call: TRBJ2-1

cdr3_aa: CAISEGRFEETQYF
v_call: TRBV10-3
j_call: TRBJ2-5

cdr3_aa: CSARPVQGLGGELFF
v_call: TRBV20-1
j_call: TRBJ2-2